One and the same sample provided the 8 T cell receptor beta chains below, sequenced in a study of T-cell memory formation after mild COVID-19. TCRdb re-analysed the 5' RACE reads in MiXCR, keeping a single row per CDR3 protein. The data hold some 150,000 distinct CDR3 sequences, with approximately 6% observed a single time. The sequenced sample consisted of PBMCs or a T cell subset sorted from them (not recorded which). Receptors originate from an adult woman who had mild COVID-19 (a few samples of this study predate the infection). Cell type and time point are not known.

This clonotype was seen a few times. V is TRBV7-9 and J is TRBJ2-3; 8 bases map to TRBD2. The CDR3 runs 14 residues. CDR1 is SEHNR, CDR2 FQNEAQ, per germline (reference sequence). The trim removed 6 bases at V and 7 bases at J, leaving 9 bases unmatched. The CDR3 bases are TGTGCCAGCAGACCGGGACTAGATCTATATACGCAGTATTTT. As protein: CASRPGLDLYTQYF.

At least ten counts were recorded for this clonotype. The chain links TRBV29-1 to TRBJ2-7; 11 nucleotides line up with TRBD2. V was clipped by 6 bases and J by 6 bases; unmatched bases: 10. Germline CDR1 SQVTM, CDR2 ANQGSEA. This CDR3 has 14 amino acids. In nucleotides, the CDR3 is TGCAGCGTGGAGGTACTAGCGGGAGTAAGCGAGCAGTACTTC. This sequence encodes CSVEVLAGVSEQYF.

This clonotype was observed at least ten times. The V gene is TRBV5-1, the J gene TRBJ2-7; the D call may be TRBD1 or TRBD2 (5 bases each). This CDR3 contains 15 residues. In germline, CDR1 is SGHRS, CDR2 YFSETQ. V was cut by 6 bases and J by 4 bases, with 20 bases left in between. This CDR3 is CASTSRGRAQYEQYF. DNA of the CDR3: TGCGCCAGCACCTCGAGGGGCAGGGCTCAATACGAGCAGTACTTC.

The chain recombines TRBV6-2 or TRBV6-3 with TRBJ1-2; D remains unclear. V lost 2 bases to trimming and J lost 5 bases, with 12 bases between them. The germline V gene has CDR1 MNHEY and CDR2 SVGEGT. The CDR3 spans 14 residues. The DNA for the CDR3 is TGTGCCAGCAGTTACGCCGGGGAGGTTTATGGCTACACCTTC. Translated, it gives CASSYAGEVYGYTF.

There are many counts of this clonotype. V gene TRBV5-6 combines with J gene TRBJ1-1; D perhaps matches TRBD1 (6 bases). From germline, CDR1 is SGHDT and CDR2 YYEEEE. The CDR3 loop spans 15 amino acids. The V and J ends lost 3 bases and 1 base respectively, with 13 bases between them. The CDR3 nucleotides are TGTGCCAGCAGCTGGGGAGGGACATCGAACACTGAAGCTTTCTTT. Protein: CASSWGGTSNTEAFF.

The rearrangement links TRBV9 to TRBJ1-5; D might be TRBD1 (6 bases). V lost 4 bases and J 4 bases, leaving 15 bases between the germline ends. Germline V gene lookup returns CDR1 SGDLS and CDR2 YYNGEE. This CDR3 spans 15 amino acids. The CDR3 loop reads CASSRGSGANQPQHF. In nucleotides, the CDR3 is TGTGCCAGCAGCCGCGGTTCGGGGGCGAATCAGCCCCAGCATTTT.

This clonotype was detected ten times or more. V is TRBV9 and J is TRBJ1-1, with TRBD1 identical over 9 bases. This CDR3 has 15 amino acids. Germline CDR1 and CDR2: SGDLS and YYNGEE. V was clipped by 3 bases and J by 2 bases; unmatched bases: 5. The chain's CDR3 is CASSGGDRVNTEAFF. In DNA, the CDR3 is TGTGCCAGCAGCGGGGGGGACAGGGTTAACACTGAAGCTTTCTTT.

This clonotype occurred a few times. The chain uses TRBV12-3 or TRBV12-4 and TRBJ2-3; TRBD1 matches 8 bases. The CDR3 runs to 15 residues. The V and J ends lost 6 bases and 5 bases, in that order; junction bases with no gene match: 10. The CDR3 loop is CASSPGQVGVDTQYF. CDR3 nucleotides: TGTGCCAGCAGCCCGGGACAGGTTGGAGTAGATACGCAGTATTTT.